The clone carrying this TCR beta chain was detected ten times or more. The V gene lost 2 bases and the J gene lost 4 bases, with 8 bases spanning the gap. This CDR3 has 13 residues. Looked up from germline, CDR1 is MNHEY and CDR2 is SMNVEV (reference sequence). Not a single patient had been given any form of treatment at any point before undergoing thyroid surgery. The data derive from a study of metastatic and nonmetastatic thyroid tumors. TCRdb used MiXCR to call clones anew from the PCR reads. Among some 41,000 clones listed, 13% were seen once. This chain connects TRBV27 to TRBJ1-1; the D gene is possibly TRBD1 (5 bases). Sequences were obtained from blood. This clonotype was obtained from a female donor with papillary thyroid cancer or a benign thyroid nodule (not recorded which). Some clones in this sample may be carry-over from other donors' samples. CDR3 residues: CASSLDRFTEAFF. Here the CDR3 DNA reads TGTGCCAGCAGTTTAGACAGATTCACTGAAGCTTTCTTT.